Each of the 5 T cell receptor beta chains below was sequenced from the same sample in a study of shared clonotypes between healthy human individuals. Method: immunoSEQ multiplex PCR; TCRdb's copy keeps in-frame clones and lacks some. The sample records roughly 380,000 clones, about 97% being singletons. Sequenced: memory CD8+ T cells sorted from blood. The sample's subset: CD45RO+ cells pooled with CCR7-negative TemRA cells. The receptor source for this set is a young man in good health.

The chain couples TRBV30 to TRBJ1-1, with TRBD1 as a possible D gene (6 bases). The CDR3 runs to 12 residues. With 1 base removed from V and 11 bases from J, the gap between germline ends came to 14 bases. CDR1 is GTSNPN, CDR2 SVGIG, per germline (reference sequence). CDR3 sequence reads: CAWSARGILAFF. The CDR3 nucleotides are TGTGCCTGGAGTGCCAGGGGAATATTGGCTTTCTTT.

The CDR3 bases are TGCACCGTACGGGACGGGTCCTACGAGCAGTACTTC. Its protein product is CTVRDGSYEQYF. V and J are TRBV29-1 and TRBJ2-5; tentatively, D is TRBD1 or TRBD2 (5 bases each). The DNA end lines up better with TRBJ2-7; the J call may be wrong. CDR3 length equals 12 residues. Germline CDR1 and CDR2: SQVTM and ANQGSEA.

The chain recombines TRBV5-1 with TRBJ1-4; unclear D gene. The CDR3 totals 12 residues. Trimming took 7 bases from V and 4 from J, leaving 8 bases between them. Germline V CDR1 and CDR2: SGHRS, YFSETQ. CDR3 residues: CASAGFNEKLFF. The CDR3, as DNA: TGCGCCAGCGCGGGGTTTAATGAAAAACTGTTTTTT.

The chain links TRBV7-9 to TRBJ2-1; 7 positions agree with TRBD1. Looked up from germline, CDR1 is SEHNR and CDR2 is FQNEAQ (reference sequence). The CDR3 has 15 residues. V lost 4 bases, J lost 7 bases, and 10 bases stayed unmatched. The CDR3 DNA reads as TGTGCCAGCAGCTATAACAGGGGCACAGGTAATGAGCAGTTCTTC. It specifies CASSYNRGTGNEQFF. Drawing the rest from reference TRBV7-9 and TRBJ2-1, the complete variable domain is DTGVSQNPRHKITKRGQNVTFRCDPISEHNRLYWYRQTLGQGPEFLTYFQNEAQLEKSRLLSDRFSAERPKGSFSTLEIQRTEQGDSAMYLCASSYNRGTGNEQFFGPGTRLTVL.

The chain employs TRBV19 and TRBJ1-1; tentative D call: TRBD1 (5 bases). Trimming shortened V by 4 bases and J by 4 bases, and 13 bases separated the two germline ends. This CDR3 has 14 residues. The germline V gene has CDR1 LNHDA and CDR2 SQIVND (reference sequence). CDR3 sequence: CASSKGRQGTEAFF. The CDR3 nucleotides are TGTGCCAGTAGTAAGGGGCGCCAGGGCACTGAAGCTTTCTTT.